This TCR beta chain was sequenced for a study of T cells in women clearing cervical HPV infection. Study as a whole: HLA type stays a possible confounder, typing being limited.

Clones were read by immunoSEQ multiplex PCR, and TCRdb kept only the in-frame ones, dropping some. This sample carries approximately 35,000 clones, with less than 8.5% going to the ten biggest clones. The CDR3 is 15 amino acids. Looked up from germline, CDR1 is MNHEY and CDR2 is SVGEGT. Unmatched junction bases numbered 2, after V lost 1 base and J lost 6 bases. A note on this clone: The read falls 3 residues short of the CDR3 end, and the missing part is taken from the germline J gene.

This clonotype was sampled from a woman aged 18 to 75 with a cervical HPV16 infection that either progressed to CIN3+ or cleared (not recorded which). The specimen was blood buffy coat. The chain couples TRBV6-2 or TRBV6-3 to TRBJ2-1, with 11 bases that match TRBD2. This chain's CDR3 is CASSYLLAGVNEQFF. Incomplete CDR3 DNA: TGTGCCAGCAGTTACTTACTAGCGGGGGTCAATGAG.